Listed here are 32 T cell receptor beta chains from one sample, sequenced in a study of T cells in Graves' hyperthyroidism and ophthalmopathy. TCR beta CDR3 region amplification was performed from RNA transcripts. During a first-round RT-PCR of the TCR CDR3, the HTBI primer set was used. One entry per CDR3 protein results from TCRdb running MiXCR on the multiplex PCR reads. The data hold 450,000 to 600,000 distinct CDR3 sequences, with just under 20% observed a single time. Sequenced sample: blood. The receptors were sampled from a man aged 35 to 55 with Graves' ophthalmopathy.

This clonotype was seen repeatedly, ten times or more. The chain uses TRBV18 and TRBJ2-7, with 7 bases lining up with TRBD1. Germline loops: CDR1 KGHSH, CDR2 LQKENI. The CDR3 length is 13 residues. V was pared by 4 bases and J by 3 bases, with 3 bases of the junction left unmatched. The CDR3 nucleotides read TGTGCCAGCTCACGGGACAGAAACTACGAGCAGTACTTC. Its translation is CASSRDRNYEQYF.

The chain combines TRBV19 with TRBJ2-7; 8 positions agree with TRBD1. This CDR3 contains 15 residues. The V gene's germline CDR1 is LNHDA and CDR2 SQIVND (reference sequence). The V and J ends lost 5 bases and 3 bases, in that order; junction bases with no gene match: 9. The CDR3 is CASSRKGQGFYEQYF. In DNA, the CDR3 is TGTGCCAGTAGTCGAAAAGGACAGGGTTTCTACGAGCAGTACTTC.

This clonotype was seen many times. CDR3 bases: TGTGCCAGCAAAGCGGGACAAACCTACAATCAGCCCCAGCATTTT. Translating it yields CASKAGQTYNQPQHF. This chain joins TRBV28 and TRBJ1-5; tentative D call: TRBD1 (6 bases). Trimming cost V 7 bases and J 3 bases, with 16 bases left between them. This CDR3 is 15 amino acids long. Germline CDR1 MDHEN, CDR2 SYDVKM.

J is TRBJ2-7 and V is TRBV20-1, with no clear D. CDR1 is DFQATT and CDR2 is SNEGSKA in the germline V gene (reference sequence). Trimming left V 3 bases short and J 2 bases short, with 17 bases between. This CDR3 is built from 15 residues. The CDR3: CSARPLREGTYEQYF. DNA of the CDR3: TGCAGTGCTAGGCCTCTTCGTGAAGGGACCTACGAGCAGTACTTC.

A remark on this clonotype: A single base separates this from a much larger clone, so it may be a read error. The rearrangement links TRBV7-8 to TRBJ2-5; 8 nucleotides line up with TRBD2. CDR3 size: 16 residues. Germline V lookup: CDR1 SGHVS, CDR2 FQNEAQ. Germline trimming cut 5 bases from V and 2 bases from J; bases unmatched to any gene: 10. CDR3 amino acids: CASSPATSEIQETQYF. CDR3 nucleotides: TGTGCCAGCAGCCCAGCGACTAGCGAGATACAAGAGACCCAGTACTTC.

The chain combines TRBV5-1 with TRBJ2-7; D is ambiguous. Germline values: CDR1 SGHRS, CDR2 YFSETQ. Between the trimmed V and J ends, which lost 0 bases and 6 bases, there was a span of 13 bases. The CDR3 length is 14 residues. The CDR3 DNA is TGCGCCAGCAGCTTGGTTTATCCTCCGACCGAGCAGTACTTC. It specifies CASSLVYPPTEQYF.

This clonotype was picked up many times. V gene TRBV11-2 combines with J gene TRBJ2-7; the match to TRBD2 covers 9 bases. CDR1 and CDR2 from the germline V gene are SGHAT and FQNNGV. CDR3 length: 18 residues. The V segment lost 4 bases and the J segment 0 bases; nucleotides outside the gene matches: 13. The CDR3 nucleotides read TGTGCCAGCAGCTCCCAACGTCGGGGACTAGCCAGCTCCTACGAGCAGTACTTC. The encoded protein is CASSSQRRGLASSYEQYF.

This clonotype was detected many times. This chain connects TRBV11-2 to TRBJ1-3; unclear D gene. CDR1 and CDR2 from the germline V gene are SGHAT and FQNNGV. V lost 5 bases and J 2 bases, leaving 13 bases between the germline ends. The CDR3 is 15 residues long. Here the CDR3 DNA reads TGTGCCAGCAGCCCCCCGACAAGACCTGGAAACACCATATATTTT. Its protein is CASSPPTRPGNTIYF.

This clonotype showed up just once. The junction departs from the called germline gene at one end, perhaps through a read error. V gene TRBV27 combines with J gene TRBJ1-6; D unclear. The length of the CDR3 is 17 residues. The germline CDR1 and CDR2 sequences are MNHEY and SMNVEV (reference sequence). In DNA, the CDR3 is TGTGTCAGCAGTTTATCGTTCCGCTGGGGTCCGGATTCACCCCTCCACTTT. Its protein product is CVSSLSFRWGPDSPLHF.

The chain joins TRBV27 to TRBJ2-1; TRBD2 agrees at 8 bases. Germline values: CDR1 MNHEY, CDR2 SMNVEV (reference sequence). The CDR3 covers 16 residues. J gave up 7 bases and V 6 bases, and 14 bases lay outside the gene matches. CDR3 nucleotide sequence: TGTGCCAGCAGCTTAGCGGGGAGGGGAGTCCTGAATGAGCAGTTCTTC. It is translated as CASSLAGRGVLNEQFF.

The chain links TRBV9 to TRBJ2-3; 7 nucleotides match TRBD1. Germline CDR1 and CDR2: SGDLS and YYNGEE. CDR3 length: 16 amino acids. Losses at the gene ends were 0 bases for V and 0 bases for J; bases not matched to a gene: 4. The CDR3 DNA reads as TGTGCCAGCAGCGTAGCACAGGGGATTAGCACAGATACGCAGTATTTT. Its translation: CASSVAQGISTDTQYF.

This clonotype was seen many times. The chain recombines TRBV7-8 with TRBJ2-7; perhaps TRBD2 as D (5 bases). The V end was cut by 7 bases, the J end by 3 bases, with 19 bases between. In germline, CDR1 is SGHVS, CDR2 FQNEAQ. This CDR3 is built from 15 residues. The CDR3 loop is CASTLGLPPDYEQYF. The DNA for the CDR3 is TGTGCCAGCACCCTTGGACTCCCCCCCGACTACGAGCAGTACTTC.

This clonotype came up many times. The chain joins TRBV20-1 to TRBJ2-5; 8 nucleotides line up with TRBD2. The germline V gene encodes CDR1 DFQATT and CDR2 SNEGSKA (reference sequence). CDR3 length equals 14 residues. The junction had 7 bases not matched to a gene; V was cut back by 3 bases and J by 4 bases. For the CDR3, the DNA is TGCAGTGCTAGTGAAGCGGGGGTGCCAGAGACCCAGTACTTC. This translates into CSASEAGVPETQYF.

With respect to this clonotype: The junction departs from the called germline gene at one end, perhaps through a read error. The rearrangement uses TRBV20-1 and TRBJ2-1, with TRBD2 as a possible D gene (5 bases). Germline loops: CDR1 DFQATT, CDR2 SNEGSKA (reference sequence). This CDR3 is 15 amino acids long. CDR3 sequence reads: CSARDERVVRNEQFF. CDR3 DNA sequence: TGCAGTGCGAGAGATGAGAGGGTGGTTCGGAATGAGCAGTTCTTC.

V usage is TRBV29-1 and J usage is TRBJ2-1, with TRBD1 matching over 7 bases. This CDR3 is built from 13 residues. V was clipped by 4 bases and J by 8 bases; unmatched bases: 8. Germline CDR1 SQVTM, CDR2 ANQGSEA. The CDR3 sequence is CSVASRGYDEQFF. In nucleotides, the CDR3 is TGCAGCGTTGCATCCAGGGGGTACGATGAGCAGTTCTTC.

This chain links TRBV20-1 with TRBJ2-2; no definite D call. The ends were cut back, 5 bases at V and 2 bases at J, with 9 bases in the middle. The germline CDR1 and CDR2 sequences are DFQATT and SNEGSKA (reference sequence). The CDR3 contains 13 residues. CDR3 region: CSAPQSNTGELFF. The CDR3 nucleotides read TGCAGTGCTCCTCAGAGTAACACCGGGGAGCTGTTTTTT.

The chain employs TRBV5-1 and TRBJ2-1; D uncertain. Germline values: CDR1 SGHRS, CDR2 YFSETQ. Trimming took 4 bases from V and 7 from J, leaving 9 bases between them. This CDR3 spans 12 amino acids. The DNA of the CDR3 is TGCGCCAGCAGCCCGGAGAGTAATGAGCAGTTCTTC. As protein: CASSPESNEQFF.

Of note for this clonotype: A much larger clonotype is one base distant, so this may be a read error. The chain joins TRBV20-1 to TRBJ2-7; 7 nucleotides agree with TRBD2. The DNA end favors TRBJ2-1, so the J call may be wrong. The CDR3 is 15 amino acids. Germline assignment: CDR1 DFQATT and CDR2 SNEGSKA (reference sequence). The CDR3 reads CSARSRRGSSYEQFF. CDR3 DNA: TGCAGTGCTAGGAGTCGGCGGGGGTCCTCCTACGAGCAGTTCTTC.

The chain combines TRBV13 with TRBJ2-1, with 9 bases lining up with TRBD2. V was clipped by 1 base and J by 4 bases; unmatched bases: 2. Germline V gives CDR1 PRHDT, CDR2 FYEKMQ (reference sequence). The CDR3 has 15 amino acids. DNA of the CDR3: TGTGCCAGCAGCTTAGTCAGCGGGGGGTACAATGAGCAGTTCTTC. This gives the protein CASSLVSGGYNEQFF.

CDR3 DNA sequence: TGTGCCAGCAGGCTCCGACAGGGGGGACTCCAAGAGACCCAGTACTTC. Translated: CASRLRQGGLQETQYF. The chain carries TRBV2 and TRBJ2-5, with TRBD1 identical over 9 bases. The length of the CDR3 is 16 residues. Looked up from germline, CDR1 is SNHLY and CDR2 is FYNNEI. With V trimmed by 6 bases and J by 1 base, 9 bases remained unmatched.

This clonotype was observed many times. The genes are TRBV3-1 and TRBJ2-7; 9 bases are a match to TRBD2. This CDR3 comprises 15 residues. Germline V gives CDR1 LGHDT, CDR2 YNNKEL (reference sequence). Trimming removed 1 base from V and 7 bases from J; junction bases left unmatched: 8. CDR3 nucleotides: TGTGCCAGCAGCCAAGGGAATCTAGCGGGAAGAGAGCAGTACTTC. Translated, it gives CASSQGNLAGREQYF.

This clonotype was counted at least ten times. The V call is TRBV27, the J call TRBJ2-7, with 13 bases lining up with TRBD2. Losses at the gene ends were 5 bases for V and 2 bases for J; bases not matched to a gene: 9. The CDR3 spans 17 residues. CDR1 and CDR2 from the germline V gene are MNHEY and SMNVEV (reference sequence). CDR3: CASSLTPGLAGTYEQYF. The CDR3 DNA is TGTGCCAGCAGTCTAACCCCGGGACTAGCGGGAACCTACGAGCAGTACTTC.

V gene TRBV12-3 or TRBV12-4 combines with J gene TRBJ1-2; D is perhaps TRBD1 (6 bases). The CDR3 totals 14 residues. The V and J ends lost 8 bases and 4 bases respectively, with 17 bases between them. The CDR3 reads CASASGGPLYGYTF. CDR3 DNA sequence: TGTGCCAGCGCCTCGGGGGGGCCCCTCTATGGCTACACCTTC.

This clonotype was seen repeatedly, ten times or more. The J gene is TRBJ2-5, the V gene TRBV6-2 or TRBV6-3; 7 bases fit TRBD2. V lost 6 bases, J lost 4 bases, and 5 bases stayed unmatched. This CDR3 has 13 residues. Germline lookup yields CDR1 MNHEY and CDR2 SVGEGT. CDR3 coding DNA: TGTGCCAGCAGCGCCGCTAGCGGAGAGACCCAGTACTTC. This codes for CASSAASGETQYF.

The sample holds a few counts of this clonotype. This sequence joins TRBV5-1 and TRBJ1-2; TRBD1 aligns across 8 bases. CDR3 length equals 14 residues. Germline CDR1 reads SGHRS; CDR2 reads YFSETQ. V gave up 1 base and J gave up 5 bases; unmatched junction bases: 4. CDR3 nucleotides: TGCGCCAGCAGCTTGCAGGGGGCGGAGTATGGCTACACCTTC. Its protein product is CASSLQGAEYGYTF.

The V and J genes are TRBV7-2 and TRBJ2-2; no clear D. The CDR3 length is 11 residues. Trimming took off 7 bases at V and 10 bases at J, with 10 bases between the two ends. Germline V gives CDR1 SGHTA, CDR2 FQGNSA. The CDR3 sequence: CASTLKEELFF. Written as DNA, the CDR3 is TGTGCCAGCACCCTAAAGGAGGAGCTGTTTTTT.

This clonotype was seen a handful of times. The junction departs from the called germline gene at one end, perhaps through a read error. The genes are TRBV6-2 or TRBV6-3 and TRBJ2-1; D possibly uses TRBD1 or TRBD2 (5 bases each). The germline CDR1 and CDR2 sequences are MNHEY and SVGEGT. This CDR3 contains 16 residues. The CDR3 region has the DNA TGTGCCAGCAGTTACCGAGACACGGGGCATTACAGTGAGCAGTTCTTC. Residues: CASSYRDTGHYSEQFF.

Note on this clonotype: This could be a read error, since a much larger clone is one nucleotide away. The V call is TRBV7-3, the J call TRBJ1-2, with D perhaps matching TRBD1 (6 bases). There are 18 residues in the CDR3. V was trimmed by 1 base and J by 8 bases, leaving 26 bases between them. The germline V gene encodes CDR1 SGHTA and CDR2 FQGTGA. The CDR3 nucleotides are TGTGCCAGCAGCTTAATTTGGGGGACTGGGGGCCGAAAAGGGGGCTACACCTTC. It codes for CASSLIWGTGGRKGGYTF.

This clonotype was detected only a few times. The chain uses TRBV24-1 and TRBJ2-2, with D perhaps TRBD1 (5 bases). The CDR3 runs 12 residues. Trimming removed 9 bases from V and 5 bases from J, with 9 bases in between. The germline gives CDR1 KGHDR, CDR2 SFDVKD. The CDR3 DNA sequence: TGTGCCACCGGGGCTTCGACCGGGGAGCTGTTTTTT. This encodes CATGASTGELFF.

The chain is built from TRBV6-9 and TRBJ2-2; the D gene is possibly TRBD2 (6 bases). Trimming took 3 bases from V and 6 from J, leaving 14 bases between them. The CDR3 extends over 15 amino acids. CDR1 MNHGY and CDR2 SVAAGI come from the germline V gene. For the CDR3, the DNA is TGTGCCAGCAGTTACGGGAGCCTCAGGCCCGGGGAGCTGTTTTTT. Translation gives CASSYGSLRPGELFF.

This chain connects TRBV19 to TRBJ2-1; D possibly matches TRBD1 or TRBD2 (5 bases each). The ends were cut back, 6 bases at V and 7 bases at J, with 13 bases in the middle. This CDR3 has 13 amino acids. Germline V gives CDR1 LNHDA, CDR2 SQIVND (reference sequence). The CDR3 is CASRRAGLNEQFF. CDR3 DNA: TGTGCCAGTAGGAGGGCAGGGTTGAATGAGCAGTTCTTC.

The V call is TRBV15, the J call TRBJ1-4, with D unresolved. V shed 1 base and J shed 0 bases, with 9 bases lying between them. Per the germline V gene, CDR1 is LNHNV and CDR2 is YYDKDF (reference sequence). The CDR3 is made up of 16 amino acids. The CDR3 DNA sequence: TGTGCCACCAGCAGAGGTGGGCGGTCAACTAATGAAAAACTGTTTTTT. This gives the protein CATSRGGRSTNEKLFF.